Below are 5 T cell receptor beta chains sequenced from a single sample in a study of T cells in narcolepsy. Clones were read by immunoSEQ multiplex PCR, and TCRdb kept only the in-frame ones, dropping some. In the table there are 20,000 to 30,000 clones, roughly 64% of which are singletons. Specimen: memory (CD45RA-) CD4+ T cells from blood. The receptors shown here come from a human donor in good health.

V and J are TRBV2 and TRBJ1-5; D gene ambiguous. Germline V gene data show CDR1 as SNHLY and CDR2 as FYNNEI. V lost 3 bases and J 7 bases, leaving 16 bases between the germline ends. The CDR3 spans 15 residues. DNA for the CDR3: TGTGCCAGCAGTGACCGAACTACGGGATCCCAGCCCCAGCATTTT. This translates into CASSDRTTGSQPQHF.

The V call is TRBV5-1, the J call TRBJ1-6; the D gene is possibly TRBD1 (5 bases). CDR1 is SGHRS, CDR2 YFSETQ, per germline. Trimming took 0 bases from V and 10 from J, leaving 11 bases between them. The CDR3 has 14 amino acids. DNA for the CDR3: TGCGCCAGCAGCTTGGGACAGCTAATCTCACCCCTCCACTTT. Translation gives CASSLGQLISPLHF.

The V call is TRBV6-1, the J call TRBJ2-1, with D unresolved. The V end was cut by 0 bases, the J end by 5 bases, with 5 bases between. Germline assignment: CDR1 MNHNS and CDR2 SASEGT. The CDR3 has 13 residues. The CDR3 DNA reads TGTGCCAGCAGTGAAGCTCACCACAATGAGCAGTTCTTC. Its translation: CASSEAHHNEQFF.

The table lists this clone with a few counts. This chain joins TRBV4-2 and TRBJ2-1; the D call may be TRBD1 or TRBD2 (5 bases each). The CDR3 has 13 residues. Germline-derived CDR1 and CDR2 are LGHNA and YNFKEQ. Trimming took 4 bases from V and 7 from J, leaving 11 bases between them. The CDR3 region has the DNA TGTGCCAGCAGCCCGGGGCAGCGGAATGAGCAGTTCTTC. It yields the protein CASSPGQRNEQFF.

This clone has just a few counts. The chain carries TRBV6-5 and TRBJ1-2; D remains ambiguous. V lost 0 bases and J lost 5, with 7 bases in between. The CDR3 spans 13 residues. In germline, CDR1 is MNHEY, CDR2 SVGAGI. For the CDR3, the DNA is TGTGCCAGCAGTTACTCGAACACTTATGGCTACACCTTC. It is translated as CASSYSNTYGYTF.